The sequence of this TCR beta chain was determined in a study of blood T cell repertoires in COVID-19. About the research overall: From the United States, Italy and Spain came samples of acute and convalescent COVID-19. PBMCs, B-cell-depleted T cells, or T cells provided the cDNA or gDNA that made up the material.

Original data processing: Estimation of nucleated cell counts was performed using reference gene primer amplification. Clones were sequenced by immunoSEQ multiplex PCR, and TCRdb holds only the in-frame ones, with some missing. V, J and clone size reflect that table, while D and trimming were determined from the DNA. The sample records 130,000 or so clones, roughly 86% being singletons. Germline CDR1 SGHRS, CDR2 YFSETQ. The trim removed 4 bases at V and 5 bases at J, leaving 8 bases unmatched. This CDR3 comprises 14 residues. The chain couples TRBV5-1 to TRBJ2-7; 8 nucleotides align to TRBD1. This TCR derives from an older woman with acute or convalescent COVID-19. Sequenced material: peripheral blood. CDR3 bases: TGCGCCAGCAGCGCGGGACAGGAGACAGACGAGCAGTACTTC. As protein: CASSAGQETDEQYF.